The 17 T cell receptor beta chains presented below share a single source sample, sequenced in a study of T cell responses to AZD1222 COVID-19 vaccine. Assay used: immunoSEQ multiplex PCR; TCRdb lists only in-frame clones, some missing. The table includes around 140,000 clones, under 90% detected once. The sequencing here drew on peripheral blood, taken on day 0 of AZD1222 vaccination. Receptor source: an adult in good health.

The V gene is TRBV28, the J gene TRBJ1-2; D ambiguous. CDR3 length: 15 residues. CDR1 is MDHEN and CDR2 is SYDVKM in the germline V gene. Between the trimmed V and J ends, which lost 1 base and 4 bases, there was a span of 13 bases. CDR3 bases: TGTGCCAGCAGTTTATTTGGGAACTCCCCCTATGGCTACACCTTC. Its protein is CASSLFGNSPYGYTF.

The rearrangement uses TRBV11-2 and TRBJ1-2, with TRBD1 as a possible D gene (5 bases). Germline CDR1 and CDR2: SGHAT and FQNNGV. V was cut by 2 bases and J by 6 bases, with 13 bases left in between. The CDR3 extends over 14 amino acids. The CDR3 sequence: CASSLIGGSDGYTF. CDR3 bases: TGTGCCAGCAGCTTAATCGGGGGGTCAGATGGCTACACCTTC.

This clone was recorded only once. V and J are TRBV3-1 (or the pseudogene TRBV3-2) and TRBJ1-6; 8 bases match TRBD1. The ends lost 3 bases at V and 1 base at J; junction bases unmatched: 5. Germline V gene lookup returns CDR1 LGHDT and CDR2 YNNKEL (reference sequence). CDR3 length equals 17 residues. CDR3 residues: CASSQDREGSYNSPLHF. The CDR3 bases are TGTGCCAGCAGCCAGGACAGGGAAGGTTCCTATAATTCACCCCTCCACTTT.

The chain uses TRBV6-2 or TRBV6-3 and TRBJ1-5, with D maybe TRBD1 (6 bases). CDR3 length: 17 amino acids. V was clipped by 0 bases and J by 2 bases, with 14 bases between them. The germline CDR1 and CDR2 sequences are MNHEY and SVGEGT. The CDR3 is CASSYSKNRAGNQPQHF. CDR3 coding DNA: TGTGCCAGCAGTTACTCGAAAAACAGGGCTGGCAATCAGCCCCAGCATTTT.

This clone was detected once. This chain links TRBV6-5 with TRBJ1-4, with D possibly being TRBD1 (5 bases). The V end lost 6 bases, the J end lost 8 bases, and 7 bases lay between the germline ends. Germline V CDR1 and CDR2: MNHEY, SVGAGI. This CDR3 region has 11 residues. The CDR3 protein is CASSTGEKLFF. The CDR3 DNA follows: TGTGCCAGCAGCACAGGAGAAAAACTGTTTTTT.

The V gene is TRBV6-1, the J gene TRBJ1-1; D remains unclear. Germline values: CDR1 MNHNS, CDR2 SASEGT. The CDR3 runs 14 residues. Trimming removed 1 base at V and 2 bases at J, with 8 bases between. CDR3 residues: CASSEDRGNTEAFF. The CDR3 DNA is TGTGCCAGCAGTGAAGATCGGGGTAACACTGAAGCTTTCTTT.

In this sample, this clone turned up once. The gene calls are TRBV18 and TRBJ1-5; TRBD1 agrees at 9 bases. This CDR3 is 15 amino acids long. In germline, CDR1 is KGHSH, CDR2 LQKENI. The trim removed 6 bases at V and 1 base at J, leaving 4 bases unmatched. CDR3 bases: TGTGCCAGCTCGTCGGGGACAGGGAGCAATCAGCCCCAGCATTTT. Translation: CASSSGTGSNQPQHF. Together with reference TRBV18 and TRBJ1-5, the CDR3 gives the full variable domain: NAGVMQNPRHLVRRRGQEARLRCSPMKGHSHVYWYRQLPEEGLKFMVYLQKENIIDESGMPKERFSAEFPKEGPSILRIQQVVRGDSAAYFCASSSGTGSNQPQHFGDGTRLSIL.

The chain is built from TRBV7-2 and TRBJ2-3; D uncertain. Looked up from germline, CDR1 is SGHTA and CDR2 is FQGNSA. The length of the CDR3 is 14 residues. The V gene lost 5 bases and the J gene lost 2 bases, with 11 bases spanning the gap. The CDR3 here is CASSPSSSTDTQYF. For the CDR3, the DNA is TGTGCCAGCAGCCCTAGTAGTTCCACAGATACGCAGTATTTT.

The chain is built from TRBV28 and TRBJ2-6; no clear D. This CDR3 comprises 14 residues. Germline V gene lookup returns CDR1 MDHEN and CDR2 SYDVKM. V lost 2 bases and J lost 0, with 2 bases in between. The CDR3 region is CASSLPSGANVLTF. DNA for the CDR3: TGTGCCAGCAGTTTACCCTCTGGGGCCAACGTCCTGACTTTC. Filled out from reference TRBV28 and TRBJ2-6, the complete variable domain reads DVKVTQSSRYLVKRTGEKVFLECVQDMDHENMFWYRQDPGLGLRLIYFSYDVKMKEKGDIPEGYSVSREKKERFSLILESASTNQTSMYLCASSLPSGANVLTFGAGSRLTVL.

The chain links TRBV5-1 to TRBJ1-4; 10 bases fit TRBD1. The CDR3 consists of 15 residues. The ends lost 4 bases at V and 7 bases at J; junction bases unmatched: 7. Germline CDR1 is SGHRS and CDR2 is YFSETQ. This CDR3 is CASSDPGQGTEKLFF. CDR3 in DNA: TGCGCCAGCAGCGATCCGGGACAGGGGACTGAAAAACTGTTTTTT.

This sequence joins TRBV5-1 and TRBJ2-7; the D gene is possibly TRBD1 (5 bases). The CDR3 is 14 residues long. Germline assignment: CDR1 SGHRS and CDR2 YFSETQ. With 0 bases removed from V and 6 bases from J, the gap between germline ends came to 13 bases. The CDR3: CASSLEDRNPEQYF. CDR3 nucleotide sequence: TGCGCCAGCAGCTTGGAAGACAGAAACCCCGAGCAGTACTTC.

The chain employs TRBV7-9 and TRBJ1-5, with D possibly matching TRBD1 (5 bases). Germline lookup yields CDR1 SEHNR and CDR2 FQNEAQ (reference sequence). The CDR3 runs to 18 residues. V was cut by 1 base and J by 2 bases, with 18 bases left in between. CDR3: CASSLEITSGLGNQPQHF. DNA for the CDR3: TGTGCCAGCAGCTTAGAGATCACCTCGGGGCTGGGCAATCAGCCCCAGCATTTT.

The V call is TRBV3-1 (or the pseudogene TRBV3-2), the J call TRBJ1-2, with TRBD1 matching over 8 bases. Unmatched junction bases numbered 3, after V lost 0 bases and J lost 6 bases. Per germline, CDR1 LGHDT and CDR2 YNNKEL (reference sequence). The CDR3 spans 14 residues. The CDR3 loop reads CASSQEARGHGYTF. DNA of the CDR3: TGTGCCAGCAGCCAAGAGGCCAGGGGGCATGGCTACACCTTC.

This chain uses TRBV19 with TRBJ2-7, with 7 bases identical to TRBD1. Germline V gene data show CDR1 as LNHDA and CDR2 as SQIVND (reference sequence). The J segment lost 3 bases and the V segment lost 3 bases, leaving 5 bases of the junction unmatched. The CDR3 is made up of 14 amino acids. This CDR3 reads CASSIPGTDYEQYF. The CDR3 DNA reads TGTGCCAGTAGTATCCCCGGGACAGACTACGAGCAGTACTTC.

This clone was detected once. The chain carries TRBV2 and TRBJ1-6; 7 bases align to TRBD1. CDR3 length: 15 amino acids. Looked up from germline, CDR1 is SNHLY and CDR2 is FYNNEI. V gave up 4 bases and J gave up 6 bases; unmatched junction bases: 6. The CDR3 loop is CASSGDRVGNSPLHF. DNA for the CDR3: TGTGCCAGCAGTGGTGACAGGGTCGGTAATTCACCCCTCCACTTT.

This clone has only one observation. This CDR3 reads CASSRSWTESRGNQPQHF. The CDR3 coding sequence is TGTGCCAGCAGCCGATCCTGGACGGAGAGCAGAGGGAATCAGCCCCAGCATTTT. The chain carries TRBV5-5 and TRBJ1-5; D ambiguous. The length of the CDR3 is 18 residues. Trimming left V 4 bases short and J 4 bases short, with 24 bases between. Per germline, CDR1 SGHKS and CDR2 YYEKEE (reference sequence).

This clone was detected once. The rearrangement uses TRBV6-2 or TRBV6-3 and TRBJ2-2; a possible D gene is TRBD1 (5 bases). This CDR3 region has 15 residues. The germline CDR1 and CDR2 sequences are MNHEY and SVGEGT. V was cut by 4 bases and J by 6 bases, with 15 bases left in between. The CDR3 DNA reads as TGTGCCAGCAGTTCTTACGCAGGGTATTCCGGGGAGCTGTTTTTT. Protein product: CASSSYAGYSGELFF.